This paragraph reports one T cell receptor (beta chain). The CDR3 is 16 residues long. Germline CDR1 SGHDT, CDR2 YYEEEE. Trimming took 4 bases from V and 4 from J, leaving 21 bases between them. Only in-frame clones appear in the TCRdb table, and some are missing; sequencing was by immunoSEQ multiplex PCR. The table has about 150,000 clones, 85% to 90% seen once. The data were obtained in a study of cytomegalovirus exposure and HLA in healthy donors. This TCR came from a human donor in good health. Sequencing was carried out using PBMCs. The genes are TRBV5-6 and TRBJ2-7; a weak D match, TRBD1 (6 bases). The DNA of the CDR3 is TGTGCCAGCAGCATACGCCGGGACACAGCTTTATACGAGCAGTACTTC. This encodes CASSIRRDTALYEQYF.